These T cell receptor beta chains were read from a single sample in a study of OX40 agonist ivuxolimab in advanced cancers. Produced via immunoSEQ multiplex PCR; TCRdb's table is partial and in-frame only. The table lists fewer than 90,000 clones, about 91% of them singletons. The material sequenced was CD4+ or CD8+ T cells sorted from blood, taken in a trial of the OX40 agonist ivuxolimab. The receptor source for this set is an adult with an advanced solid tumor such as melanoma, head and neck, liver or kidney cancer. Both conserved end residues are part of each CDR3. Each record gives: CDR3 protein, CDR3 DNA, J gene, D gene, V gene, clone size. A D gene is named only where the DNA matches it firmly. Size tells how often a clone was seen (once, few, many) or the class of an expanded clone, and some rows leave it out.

CASSQARETQYF | TGTGCCAGCAGCCAAGCGCGGGAGACCCAGTACTTC | TRBJ2-5 | . | TRBV14 | .
CASSPWTSGRNNEQFF | TGTGCCAGCAGTCCGTGGACTAGCGGGAGAAACAATGAGCAGTTCTTC | TRBJ2-1 | TRBD2 | TRBV27 | .
CASSSGTNGETQYF | TGCGCCAGCAGCTCCGGGACGAATGGGGAGACCCAGTACTTC | TRBJ2-5 | . | TRBV5-1 | .
CASSEWSGRLVNTIYF | TGTGCCAGCAGTGAATGGTCGGGCAGGTTGGTGAACACCATATATTTT | TRBJ1-3 | . | TRBV2 | once
CASTYAPGDGYTF | TGTGCCAGCACCTACGCCCCGGGGGATGGCTACACCTTC | TRBJ1-2 | . | TRBV6-5 | .
CASSQGRRGLNNYEQYF | TGTGCCAGCAGCCAAGGAAGAAGGGGGCTTAACAACTACGAGCAGTACTTC | TRBJ2-7 | TRBD1 | TRBV14 | .
CASSYSSSNGNTIYF | TGTGCCAGCAGTTACTCGAGCAGTAATGGAAACACCATATATTTT | TRBJ1-3 | . | TRBV6-5 | once
CASAGQANTEAFF | TGTGCCAGCGCGGGACAGGCCAACACTGAAGCTTTCTTT | TRBJ1-1 | TRBD1 | TRBV18 | .
CASSLRRPAYGYTF | TGTGCCAGCAGCTTGAGAAGACCAGCCTATGGCTACACCTTC | TRBJ1-2 | . | TRBV5-6 | .
CASSPLAGFTYGYTF | TGTGCCAGCAGCCCCCTTGCAGGGTTCACCTATGGCTACACCTTC | TRBJ1-2 | . | TRBV7-2 | .
CASNPQVDTQYF | TGTGCCAGCAATCCCCAGGTCGATACGCAGTATTTT | TRBJ2-3 | . | TRBV2 | .
CAARRGAGTDTQYF | TGTGCCGCGCGGAGGGGGGCGGGCACAGATACGCAGTATTTT | TRBJ2-3 | . | TRBV6-5 | .
CASSSSGFGVHGYTF | TGTGCCAGCAGCTCCTCCGGGTTCGGGGTGCATGGCTACACCTTC | TRBJ1-2 | . | TRBV11-2 | .
CASSPAGGLTEAFF | TGTGCCAGCAGCCCCGCAGGGGGCCTCACTGAAGCTTTCTTT | TRBJ1-1 | TRBD1 | TRBV11-2 | .
CASSRSGTDTQYF | TGTGCCAGCAGCAGGTCTGGCACAGATACGCAGTATTTT | TRBJ2-3 | . | TRBV7-9 | .
CATRLAGYNEQFF | TGTGCCACCAGGCTAGCGGGGTACAATGAGCAGTTCTTC | TRBJ2-1 | TRBD2 | TRBV15 | once
CASSANSLAGGYEQYF | TGTGCCAGCAGTGCCAACTCACTAGCGGGTGGCTACGAGCAGTACTTC | TRBJ2-7 | TRBD2 | TRBV6-1 | few
CASSFGTGSTDTQYF | TGCGCCAGCAGCTTCGGGACAGGTTCAACAGATACGCAGTATTTT | TRBJ2-3 | TRBD1 | TRBV5-1 | .
CAWSKGSYEQYF | TGTGCCTGGAGCAAGGGATCCTACGAGCAGTACTTC | TRBJ2-7 | . | TRBV30 | .
CASSPRGLYSPLHF | TGTGCCAGCAGCCCGAGGGGTCTTTATTCACCCCTCCACTTT | TRBJ1-6 | . | TRBV13 | .
CASSAGGTHTEAFF | TGTGCCAGTAGTGCTGGGGGGACGCACACTGAAGCTTTCTTT | TRBJ1-1 | . | TRBV19 | .
CASSLGAAGADTQYF | TGTGCCAGCAGCTTAGGGGCAGCGGGGGCAGATACGCAGTATTTT | TRBJ2-3 | TRBD2 | TRBV7-2 | .
CASSQEVISKRASYNEQFF | TGCGCCAGCAGCCAAGAAGTTATAAGCAAGCGAGCCTCCTACAATGAGCAGTTCTTC | TRBJ2-1 | . | TRBV4-1 | .
CASNLIGGVKNIQYF | TGTGCCAGCAATCTTATTGGGGGGGTCAAAAACATTCAGTACTTC | TRBJ2-4 | TRBD2 | TRBV28 | .
CASSSHRGKETQYF | TGTGCCAGCAGTTCCCACAGGGGTAAGGAGACCCAGTACTTC | TRBJ2-5 | TRBD1 | TRBV28 | .
CATSRQGLPLGEQYF | TGTGCCACCAGCAGACAGGGACTACCCCTGGGCGAGCAGTACTTC | TRBJ2-7 | TRBD2 | TRBV15 | .
CASSSWGGLNEKLFF | TGTGCCAGCAGCTCCTGGGGGGGGTTAAATGAAAAACTGTTTTTT | TRBJ1-4 | . | TRBV7-9 | .
CASSPGYRGSGNQPQHF | TGTGCCAGCAGCCCGGGTTACAGGGGAAGCGGCAATCAGCCCCAGCATTTT | TRBJ1-5 | TRBD1 | TRBV5-5 | .
CASRPRDFLTSGANVLTF | TGCGCCAGCAGACCCCGGGACTTCCTAACCTCTGGGGCCAACGTCCTGACTTTC | TRBJ2-6 | . | TRBV4-1 | .
CASSPPLAASYNEQFF | TGCGCCAGCAGCCCGCCACTAGCGGCCTCCTACAATGAGCAGTTCTTC | TRBJ2-1 | TRBD2 | TRBV4-1 | .
CASSSGTSGYTDTQYF | TGTGCCAGTAGTTCGGGGACTAGCGGGTACACAGATACGCAGTATTTT | TRBJ2-3 | TRBD2 | TRBV19 | .
CAWSVLGQGVFEQFF | TGTGCCTGGAGTGTACTAGGACAGGGGGTTTTTGAGCAGTTCTTC | TRBJ2-1 | TRBD1 | TRBV30 | .
CASSMGLRGYTF | TGTGCCAGTAGTATGGGCCTTAGAGGCTACACCTTC | TRBJ1-2 | . | TRBV19 | .
CASSQPGGGAKNIQYF | TGCGCCAGCAGCCAGCCTGGGGGGGGCGCCAAAAACATTCAGTACTTC | TRBJ2-4 | . | TRBV5-1 | once
CASSPSDRFNQPQHF | TGTGCCAGCAGTCCGTCGGACAGGTTCAATCAGCCCCAGCATTTT | TRBJ1-5 | TRBD1 | TRBV6-6 | .
CAWSVEGQPQHF | TGTGCCTGGAGTGTGGAGGGGCAGCCCCAGCATTTT | TRBJ1-5 | . | TRBV30 | .
CASSLGGKSYEQYF | TGTGCCAGCAGCTTAGGGGGGAAGTCCTACGAGCAGTACTTC | TRBJ2-7 | . | TRBV7-2 | once
CASSRDTTPRDYLSSYNEQFF | TGTGCCAGCAGCCGGGACACAACCCCCAGGGACTATCTCAGCTCCTACAATGAGCAGTTCTTC | TRBJ2-1 | . | TRBV4-2 | .
CASSQDLRTSGDTQYF | TGCGCCAGCAGCCAAGATTTGAGGACTAGCGGAGATACGCAGTATTTT | TRBJ2-3 | TRBD2 | TRBV4-1 | .
CASSPPTLGGAEAFF | TGTGCCAGCTCACCACCGACCCTCGGGGGGGCTGAAGCTTTCTTT | TRBJ1-1 | . | TRBV18 | .